This TCR beta chain derives from a study of T-cell reconstitution after alpha-beta-depleted transplantation in children. The table lists this clonotype with many counts. The TCRbeta library incorporated unique molecular identifiers. Each CDR3 protein gets one entry after TCRdb re-called the PCR reads with MiXCR. The sample holds roughly 190,000 distinct CDR3 sequences; more than 12% are singletons and the top ten take roughly 13%. Germline V CDR1 and CDR2: DFQATT, SNEGSKA (reference sequence). Trimming removed 5 bases at V and 3 bases at J, with 13 bases between. This CDR3 has 14 amino acids. This specimen consisted of PBMCs from the stem cell graft donor, obtained from the stem cell graft. The source is a human donor who donated a stem cell graft to a child with acute lymphoblastic leukemia. This chain links TRBV20-1 with TRBJ1-4, with D possibly being TRBD1 (5 bases). The DNA of the CDR3 is TGCAGTGCTCAGACGTCCAGGGCTAATGAAAAACTGTTTTTT. This gives the protein CSAQTSRANEKLFF.